The clone carrying this T cell receptor beta chain appeared many times. Its antigen is still unknown. This entry belongs to a study of Graves' ophthalmopathy and Graves' hyperthyroidism. General study findings and limits: Detected in blood as well were most expanded thyroid clonotypes with frequency above 0.001.

RNA served as the template for amplifying TCR beta CDR3 regions. RT-PCR was first run with HTBI primers, then multiplex PCR in a second round. TCRdb called the multiplex PCR reads again in MiXCR, with one record for every CDR3 protein. This sample has about 180,000 distinct CDR3 sequences, with about 40% found just once. V was cut by 10 bases and J by 5 bases, with 9 bases left in between. CDR1 SGHAT and CDR2 FQDESV come from the germline V gene (reference sequence). The CDR3 has 10 amino acids. Pregnancy or lactation, uncontrolled infections and other autoimmune diseases were grounds for excluding patients. Fresh peripheral blood (approximately 9.5 ml) yielded the PBMCs.

The chain carries TRBV11-1 and TRBJ2-7; D is tentatively TRBD1 or TRBD2 (5 bases each). Input material: peripheral blood. This TCR came from a woman between 40 and 55 years old with Graves' ophthalmopathy. CDR3 sequence reads: CAIGDHEQYF. CDR3 bases: TGTGCCATAGGGGACCACGAGCAGTACTTC.